Sequencing of this TCR beta chain was carried out in a study of shared clonotypes between healthy human individuals. Study findings and constraints: In having few donors, the study represented limited genetic and exposure-history diversity.

CD45RA+ naive and CD45RA-negative memory subsets were separated from CD4+ cells. About this clone: Its antigen is still unknown.

Assay used: immunoSEQ multiplex PCR; TCRdb lists only in-frame clones, some missing. The sample lists 2.5 million or so clones, more than 90% occurring once. Germline CDR1 reads SGHRS; CDR2 reads YFSETQ. V lost 4 bases, J lost 5 bases, and 8 bases stayed unmatched. The CDR3 loop spans 16 amino acids. This clonotype originated in a man aged 18 to 29 in good health. The sample consisted of naive CD4+ T cells sorted from blood. The subset was: CD45RA+ positively selected. The chain links TRBV5-1 to TRBJ2-5; the match to TRBD2 covers 13 bases. CDR3 bases: TGCGCCAGCAGCGTTACCGGGACTAGCGGGGCTGAGACCCAGTACTTC. This codes for CASSVTGTSGAETQYF.